These 18 T cell receptor beta chains were sequenced from one sample in a study of T-cell memory formation after mild COVID-19. A single record per CDR3 protein comes from TCRdb applying MiXCR to the 5' RACE reads. The data show 150,000 to 200,000 distinct CDR3 sequences, 13% to 15% seen once. Sample: PBMCs or a T cell subset sorted from them (not recorded which). The receptors originated from an adult woman who had mild COVID-19 (a few samples of this study predate the infection). Cell type and time point are not known.

The genes are TRBV20-1 and TRBJ2-1, with 12 nucleotides matching TRBD2. This CDR3 region has 14 residues. V lost 6 bases, J lost 6 bases, and 6 bases stayed unmatched. The germline V gene has CDR1 DFQATT and CDR2 SNEGSKA (reference sequence). The CDR3 region is CSAPPSGGANEQFF. The CDR3 DNA sequence: TGCAGTGCCCCTCCTAGCGGGGGGGCCAATGAGCAGTTCTTC.

The V and J genes are TRBV9 and TRBJ2-7; a weak D match, TRBD2 (7 bases). The CDR3 sequence is 15 residues long. CDR1 and CDR2 (germline): SGDLS, YYNGEE. Deletions cut 0 bases from V and 4 bases from J, with 14 bases between. This CDR3 is CASSVEFGGRYEQYF. CDR3 DNA: TGTGCCAGCAGCGTAGAATTCGGGGGGCGGTACGAGCAGTACTTC. Drawing the rest from reference TRBV9 and TRBJ2-7, the complete variable domain is DSGVTQTPKHLITATGQRVTLRCSPRSGDLSVYWYQQSLDQGLQFLIQYYNGEERAKGNILERFSAQQFPDLHSELNLSSLELGDSALYFCASSVEFGGRYEQYFGPGTRLTVT.

This chain uses TRBV20-1 with TRBJ1-3, with TRBD1 as a possible D gene (5 bases). Per the germline V gene, CDR1 is DFQATT and CDR2 is SNEGSKA (reference sequence). The CDR3 totals 14 residues. Trimming removed 5 bases at V and 1 base at J, with 12 bases between. The CDR3 nucleotides read TGCAGTGCTTGGAGGGGCCAATCTGGAAACACCATATATTTT. Protein: CSAWRGQSGNTIYF.

CDR3 residues: CSVEVRGAYNEQFF. In DNA form, the CDR3 reads TGCAGCGTTGAGGTCCGGGGGGCATACAATGAGCAGTTCTTC. The chain couples TRBV29-1 to TRBJ2-1, with a weak D call TRBD2 (7 bases). CDR1 SQVTM and CDR2 ANQGSEA come from the germline V gene. V was cut by 3 bases and J by 4 bases, with 13 bases left in between. The CDR3 spans 14 residues.

The rearrangement uses TRBV2 and TRBJ2-7, with TRBD1 matching 10 bases. V gave up 8 bases and J gave up 4 bases; unmatched junction bases: 2. Looked up from germline, CDR1 is SNHLY and CDR2 is FYNNEI. The CDR3 contains 12 residues. Written as DNA, the CDR3 is TGTGCCAGCGACAGGGGGCTTTACGAGCAGTACTTC. Protein: CASDRGLYEQYF.

This clonotype was counted a few times. The chain has TRBV2 and TRBJ1-2; TRBD1 agrees at 7 bases. Germline CDR1 SNHLY, CDR2 FYNNEI. V lost 6 bases, J lost 2 bases, and 9 bases stayed unmatched. The CDR3 loop spans 15 amino acids. This CDR3 is CASSSSRTGNYGYTF. The CDR3 DNA reads as TGTGCCAGCAGCAGTAGTAGGACAGGAAACTATGGCTACACCTTC.

The chain uses TRBV4-3 and TRBJ2-3; 10 bases map to TRBD2. The J segment lost 8 bases and the V segment lost 0 bases, leaving 17 bases of the junction unmatched. Germline V CDR1 and CDR2: LGHNA, YSLEER. The CDR3 length is 19 residues. Here the CDR3 DNA reads TGCGCCAGCAGCCAAGATAGAGGCCTAGCGGGAGTCTCCGCGCTTACGCAGTATTTT. Translated: CASSQDRGLAGVSALTQYF.

The chain combines TRBV19 with TRBJ1-5; 7 nucleotides match TRBD1. The trim removed 7 bases at V and 5 bases at J, leaving 8 bases unmatched. From germline, CDR1 is LNHDA and CDR2 SQIVND (reference sequence). CDR3 length equals 14 residues. The CDR3: CASTPGGDYQPQHF. The CDR3 DNA reads as TGTGCCAGTACCCCAGGGGGGGACTATCAGCCCCAGCATTTT.

The chain couples TRBV24-1 to TRBJ2-2; tentative D call: TRBD2 (6 bases). This CDR3 region has 15 residues. Trimming left V 4 bases short and J 1 base short, with 9 bases between. Germline-derived CDR1 and CDR2 are KGHDR and SFDVKD. The DNA for the CDR3 is TGTGCCACCAGTGACCCCGGGAGGAACACCGGGGAGCTGTTTTTT. Its translation: CATSDPGRNTGELFF.

This clonotype turned up a few times. The V gene is TRBV7-2, the J gene TRBJ2-3; D gene uncertain. V lost 3 bases, J lost 6 bases, and 16 bases lay in between. CDR3 length: 15 amino acids. Germline CDR1 SGHTA, CDR2 FQGNSA. The CDR3 region has the DNA TGTGCCAGCAGCTTGACCGGGTTGGTTGGGGATACGCAGTATTTT. The encoded protein is CASSLTGLVGDTQYF.

The chain couples TRBV10-2 to TRBJ2-1; D unclear. Per germline, CDR1 WSHSY and CDR2 SAAADI. The CDR3 has 20 amino acids. With 0 bases removed from V and 2 bases from J, the gap between germline ends came to 23 bases. CDR3 in DNA: TGCGCCAGCAGTGAGTCTGGATTGCGAAGATGGCGCTGGCCCTACAATGAGCAGTTCTTC. Translation gives CASSESGLRRWRWPYNEQFF.

This chain uses TRBV5-1 with TRBJ1-1; D gene unclear. The V gene's germline CDR1 is SGHRS and CDR2 YFSETQ. CDR3 length equals 14 residues. The ends were cut back, 0 bases at V and 8 bases at J, with 14 bases in the middle. The CDR3 DNA reads as TGCGCCAGCAGCTTGGGCGCCGGTGGCTCAGAAGCTTTCTTT. This gives the protein CASSLGAGGSEAFF.

This clonotype came up a few times. The chain links TRBV2 to TRBJ1-1; a possible D gene is TRBD1 (6 bases). Looked up from germline, CDR1 is SNHLY and CDR2 is FYNNEI. CDR3 length: 13 amino acids. Trimming took off 7 bases at V and 1 base at J, with 10 bases between the two ends. CDR3 nucleotide sequence: TGTGCCAGCAAGGGACATTCGAACACTGAAGCTTTCTTT. The encoded protein is CASKGHSNTEAFF.

The chain has TRBV12-3 or TRBV12-4 and TRBJ1-2, with D unresolved. CDR3 length: 13 residues. V gave up 3 bases and J gave up 4 bases, with 9 bases separating them. CDR3 nucleotide sequence: TGTGCCAGCAGTTTCGGGGAACTCTATGGCTACACCTTC. It specifies CASSFGELYGYTF.

This clonotype was seen a handful of times. The J gene is TRBJ2-1, the V gene TRBV2, with TRBD1 matching over 8 bases. Germline CDR1 reads SNHLY; CDR2 reads FYNNEI. V trimming: 2 bases; J trimming: 13 bases; junction bases outside the gene matches: 7. The length of the CDR3 is 13 residues. The CDR3 DNA reads as TGTGCCAGCAGTGAATCTAGAGACAGGGGCCAGTTCTTC. It is translated as CASSESRDRGQFF.

This sequence joins TRBV5-1 and TRBJ1-1; 8 positions match TRBD1. J was trimmed by 1 base and V by 4 bases; bases with no gene match: 9. The CDR3 is made up of 16 amino acids. Germline V gene sequence: CDR1 SGHRS, CDR2 YFSETQ. This CDR3 reads CASSVGQAVTNTEAFF. For the CDR3, the DNA is TGCGCCAGCAGCGTGGGACAGGCAGTCACGAACACTGAAGCTTTCTTT. The full variable domain, with the rest looked up from reference TRBV5-1 and TRBJ1-1, is KAGVTQTPRYLIKTRGQQVTLSCSPISGHRSVSWYQQTPGQGLQFLFEYFSETQRNKGNFPGRFSGRQFSNSRSEMNVSTLELGDSALYLCASSVGQAVTNTEAFFGQGTRLTVV.

The rearrangement links TRBV6-5 to TRBJ1-1; no reliable D call. CDR1 is MNHEY, CDR2 SVGAGI, per germline. The CDR3 has 12 amino acids. Trimming removed 7 bases from V and 12 bases from J, with 18 bases in between. CDR3 protein: CASNSRRGSTFF. In DNA form, the CDR3 reads TGTGCCAGCAATTCAAGGCGGGGTTCAACTTTCTTT.

In this sample, this clonotype turned up a few times. V is TRBV12-3 or TRBV12-4 and J is TRBJ1-5; 7 nucleotides align to TRBD1. The CDR3 extends over 16 amino acids. Trimming removed 5 bases from V and 0 bases from J; junction bases left unmatched: 7. The DNA for the CDR3 is TGTGCCAGCAGTGAGGACAGGTGGGATAGCAATCAGCCCCAGCATTTT. Protein: CASSEDRWDSNQPQHF.